This T cell receptor beta chain was obtained from a study of shared clonotypes between healthy human individuals. Study background: A donor's plate count was three for CD4 naive and three for CD4 memory; CD8 naive had two and CD8 memory one. The study's findings and limits: The study found lower generation probabilities in non-shared clonotypes than in those shared by all four donors.

This CDR3 has 16 amino acids. Trimming took 2 bases from V and 5 from J; bases not matched to a gene: 11. From germline, CDR1 is SGHDT and CDR2 YYEEEE. In regard to this clone: Antigen: not known.

The repertoire was sequenced with immunoSEQ multiplex PCR; TCRdb's copy has only in-frame clones and lacks some. This sample has roughly 200,000 clones, with 60% to 75% found just once. The receptor was isolated from a young man in good health. The V and J genes are TRBV5-6 and TRBJ2-7; TRBD1 matches at 9 bases. Specimen: memory CD4+ T cells sorted from blood. Regarding subset: CD45RA-negative fraction. Here the CDR3 DNA reads TGTGCCAGCAGCTTTGCTTCCGGGACAGGGATCGACGAGCAGTACTTC. Translating gives CASSFASGTGIDEQYF.